The 25 T cell receptor beta chains reported below all come from one sample, sequenced in a study of OX40 agonist ivuxolimab in advanced cancers. The data were produced by immunoSEQ multiplex PCR, yet TCRdb's version contains in-frame clones alone and is incomplete. The sample shows 75,000 to 80,000 clones, about 89% of them seen only once. Source: CD4+ or CD8+ T cells sorted from blood, taken in a trial of the OX40 agonist ivuxolimab. These receptor sequences come from an adult with an advanced solid tumor such as melanoma, head and neck, liver or kidney cancer.

The genes are TRBV5-4 and TRBJ2-4; tentatively, D is TRBD1 or TRBD2 (5 bases each). Germline CDR1 is SGHNT and CDR2 is YYREEE (reference sequence). The CDR3 spans 13 residues. V lost 0 bases, J lost 8 bases, and 9 bases lay in between. CDR3 sequence: CASSLGGMDIQYF. CDR3 nucleotides: TGTGCCAGCAGCTTGGGGGGGATGGACATTCAGTACTTC.

The chain links TRBV6-1 to TRBJ2-7, with a possible D match to TRBD1 (5 bases). The V gene lost 4 bases and the J gene lost 4 bases, with 11 bases spanning the gap. The CDR3 loop spans 13 amino acids. Looked up from germline, CDR1 is MNHNS and CDR2 is SASEGT. For the CDR3, the DNA is TGTGCCAGCAGTGGGGGTACAGGTTACGAGCAGTACTTC. It is translated as CASSGGTGYEQYF.

This chain joins TRBV5-1 and TRBJ1-2; the D gene is possibly TRBD1 (6 bases). Trimming took off 0 bases at V and 4 bases at J, with 10 bases between the two ends. The germline gives CDR1 SGHRS, CDR2 YFSETQ. CDR3 length: 14 amino acids. The CDR3 protein is CASSLDGGAYGYTF. The CDR3 nucleotides are TGCGCCAGCAGCTTGGATGGGGGGGCCTATGGCTACACCTTC.

V gene TRBV6-1 combines with J gene TRBJ2-1; 9 bases fit TRBD1. Germline-derived CDR1 and CDR2 are MNHNS and SASEGT. V shed 5 bases, J shed 4 bases, and the junction held 3 bases outside the gene matches. CDR3 size: 14 residues. As DNA, the CDR3 is TGTGCCAGCAGTTGGGACAGGGCTTACAATGAGCAGTTCTTC. This sequence encodes CASSWDRAYNEQFF.

The rearrangement joins TRBV19 to TRBJ2-1, with 11 bases lining up with TRBD2. Germline V lookup: CDR1 LNHDA, CDR2 SQIVND (reference sequence). There are 17 residues in the CDR3. V was clipped by 3 bases and J by 2 bases; unmatched bases: 6. The CDR3 sequence: CASSIGTSGLTYNEQFF. The CDR3, as DNA: TGTGCCAGTAGTATCGGGACTAGCGGACTTACCTACAATGAGCAGTTCTTC.

In DNA form, the CDR3 reads TGTGCCAGCAGTCCCGGGGGCTATGAAAAACTGTTTTTT. Translated: CASSPGGYEKLFF. The chain uses TRBV25-1 and TRBJ1-4; tentative D call: TRBD1 (6 bases). The germline V and J ends were trimmed by 5 bases and 6 bases, with 10 bases remaining between them. Germline assignment: CDR1 MGHDK and CDR2 SYGVNS. This CDR3 has 13 residues.

This clone was seen only once. The chain has TRBV27 and TRBJ2-5; 8 bases align to TRBD2. The CDR3 totals 15 residues. Germline CDR1 MNHEY, CDR2 SMNVEV (reference sequence). V dropped 4 bases and J dropped 2; count of bases not matched to a gene: 6. CDR3 sequence: CASSSVAGWQETQYF. The CDR3 nucleotides read TGTGCCAGCAGTTCCGTAGCGGGGTGGCAAGAGACCCAGTACTTC.

CDR3 protein: CASAEQGSPLHF. Here the CDR3 DNA reads TGCGCCAGCGCAGAACAGGGTTCACCCCTCCACTTT. The V gene is TRBV10-2, the J gene TRBJ1-6; tentative D call: TRBD1 (6 bases). Per the germline V gene, CDR1 is WSHSY and CDR2 is SAAADI. Deletions cut 8 bases from V and 9 bases from J, with 11 bases between. The CDR3 is made up of 12 amino acids.

V usage is TRBV5-1 and J usage is TRBJ1-1; D is possibly TRBD1 (5 bases). The germline CDR1 and CDR2 sequences are SGHRS and YFSETQ. The CDR3 totals 15 residues. Trimming cost V 4 bases and J 1 base, with 14 bases left between them. The CDR3 DNA reads TGCGCCAGCAGCGCCCTGGGACGAGCGAACACTGAAGCTTTCTTT. Its translation: CASSALGRANTEAFF.

A single count supports this clone. The chain has TRBV13 and TRBJ2-6, with D uncertain. Trimming shortened V by 6 bases and J by 2 bases, and 8 bases separated the two germline ends. This CDR3 contains 14 residues. The V gene's germline CDR1 is PRHDT and CDR2 FYEKMQ (reference sequence). The CDR3 DNA reads as TGTGCCAGCAGATATGGGGCTGGGGCCAACGTCCTGACTTTC. Translation: CASRYGAGANVLTF.

The rearrangement joins TRBV5-4 to TRBJ2-7; D remains ambiguous. CDR3 length: 13 amino acids. Germline-derived CDR1 and CDR2 are SGHNT and YYREEE (reference sequence). Trimming stripped 0 bases from V and 0 bases from J, with 4 bases between. CDR3 residues: CASSLVGSYEQYF. In DNA form, the CDR3 reads TGTGCCAGCAGCTTGGTCGGCTCCTACGAGCAGTACTTC.

The chain is built from TRBV27 and TRBJ1-3, with 7 bases lining up with TRBD1. V shed 5 bases and J 7 bases; nucleotides not matched to a gene: 11. Germline V gene sequence: CDR1 MNHEY, CDR2 SMNVEV (reference sequence). CDR3 length: 15 residues. The CDR3 DNA reads as TGTGCCAGCAGTCGTCTGACAGGGACGGGCAACACCATATATTTT. It codes for CASSRLTGTGNTIYF.

The J gene is TRBJ1-2, the V gene TRBV30; possibly TRBD1 for D (5 bases). The CDR3 totals 12 residues. CDR1 and CDR2 (germline): GTSNPN, SVGIG (reference sequence). Trimming removed 5 bases from V and 5 bases from J, with 12 bases in between. CDR3 amino acids: CAWGGGRYGYTF. CDR3 nucleotide sequence: TGTGCCTGGGGGGGAGGGAGGTATGGCTACACCTTC.

This sequence joins TRBV28 and TRBJ2-5; 8 bases match TRBD2. V was pared by 6 bases and J by 1 base, with 4 bases of the junction left unmatched. Germline CDR1 and CDR2: MDHEN and SYDVKM. The CDR3 has 14 residues. The CDR3 DNA sequence: TGTGCCAGCAGCCTACTAGCGGCCCAAGAGACCCAGTACTTC. Its protein is CASSLLAAQETQYF.

The V gene is TRBV27, the J gene TRBJ2-7, with 8 nucleotides matching TRBD1. The germline gives CDR1 MNHEY, CDR2 SMNVEV (reference sequence). The CDR3 sequence is 15 residues long. After removal of 5 bases from V and 3 bases from J, the junction contained 9 bases not matched to a gene. The CDR3 here is CASSTDRVGLYEQYF. The CDR3 nucleotides are TGTGCCAGCAGTACGGACAGGGTTGGCCTCTACGAGCAGTACTTC.

V and J are TRBV19 and TRBJ2-7; TRBD1 matches at 9 bases. The CDR3 length is 15 residues. J was trimmed by 6 bases and V by 5 bases; bases with no gene match: 11. Germline V lookup: CDR1 LNHDA, CDR2 SQIVND (reference sequence). Written as DNA, the CDR3 is TGTGCCAGTAGTCCGGACAGGGGATCTGTCTCCGAGCAGTACTTC. Translation gives CASSPDRGSVSEQYF. Drawing the rest from reference TRBV19 and TRBJ2-7, the complete variable domain is DGGITQSPKYLFRKEGQNVTLSCEQNLNHDAMYWYRQDPGQGLRLIYYSQIVNDFQKGDIAEGYSVSREKKESFPLTVTSAQKNPTAFYLCASSPDRGSVSEQYFGPGTRLTVT.

The chain joins TRBV29-1 to TRBJ1-4, with D perhaps TRBD1 (5 bases). The CDR3 is made up of 12 amino acids. Germline loops: CDR1 SQVTM, CDR2 ANQGSEA. Deletions cut 4 bases from V and 8 bases from J, with 11 bases between. CDR3 bases: TGCAGCGTTGCCAGGGAAAGGGAAAAACTGTTTTTT. This gives the protein CSVAREREKLFF.

J is TRBJ2-4 and V is TRBV28; 10 nucleotides line up with TRBD1. The CDR3 consists of 16 residues. In germline, CDR1 is MDHEN, CDR2 SYDVKM. Trimming removed 4 bases from V and 8 bases from J; junction bases left unmatched: 11. This CDR3 reads CASSSRTGGGWDIQYF. As DNA, the CDR3 is TGTGCCAGCAGTTCCCGGACAGGGGGTGGGTGGGACATTCAGTACTTC.

The V gene is TRBV6-1, the J gene TRBJ2-7, with 12 bases aligning to TRBD2. The V segment lost 7 bases and the J segment 3 bases; nucleotides outside the gene matches: 7. The CDR3 length is 15 residues. CDR1 and CDR2 (germline): MNHNS, SASEGT. CDR3 amino acids: CASTDRTSGNYEQYF. CDR3 sequence (DNA): TGTGCCAGCACCGACAGGACTAGCGGGAACTACGAGCAGTACTTC.

V gene TRBV11-3 combines with J gene TRBJ2-1; no firm D call. V dropped 5 bases and J dropped 2 bases, with 10 bases sitting between them. This CDR3 region has 14 residues. The germline V gene encodes CDR1 SGHNT and CDR2 YENEEA. The CDR3 nucleotides are TGTGCCAGCAGCCGAGTGGGCGCCTACAATGAGCAGTTCTTC. It specifies CASSRVGAYNEQFF.

This chain links TRBV7-9 with TRBJ2-7; the match to TRBD1 covers 8 bases. After removal of 2 bases from V and 1 base from J, the junction contained 7 bases not matched to a gene. CDR3 length equals 16 residues. The germline CDR1 and CDR2 sequences are SEHNR and FQNEAQ (reference sequence). CDR3 bases: TGTGCCAGCAGCTTATCAGGACAGGGTCCTTCCTACGAGCAGTACTTC. Protein: CASSLSGQGPSYEQYF.

This rearrangement joins TRBV11-2 to TRBJ2-3; D is unclear. Germline-derived CDR1 and CDR2 are SGHAT and FQNNGV. V was shortened by 1 base and J by 7 bases, with 6 bases between the two germline ends. This CDR3 is 12 amino acids long. The DNA for the CDR3 is TGTGCCAGCAGCTTAGTATACTATACGCAGTATTTT. It codes for CASSLVYYTQYF.

The gene calls are TRBV9 and TRBJ1-6; the match to TRBD1 covers 8 bases. Germline CDR1 is SGDLS and CDR2 is YYNGEE. The CDR3 runs 14 residues. V was pared by 5 bases and J by 7 bases, with 5 bases of the junction left unmatched. This CDR3 reads CASSLTGENSPLHF. CDR3 nucleotides: TGTGCCAGCAGTTTGACAGGGGAGAATTCACCCCTCCACTTT.

This chain links TRBV7-9 with TRBJ2-3, with TRBD2 identical over 11 bases. Losses at the gene ends were 1 base for V and 0 bases for J; bases not matched to a gene: 9. In germline, CDR1 is SEHNR, CDR2 FQNEAQ (reference sequence). The CDR3 length is 19 residues. CDR3 in amino acids: CASSLGTSGRPRSTDTQYF. The CDR3, as DNA: TGTGCCAGCAGCTTAGGTACTAGCGGGAGACCTCGTAGCACAGATACGCAGTATTTT.

The rearrangement joins TRBV5-4 to TRBJ1-1; D is perhaps TRBD1 (5 bases). This CDR3 region has 16 residues. V lost 1 base and J lost 5, with 18 bases in between. Germline values: CDR1 SGHNT, CDR2 YYREEE (reference sequence). Written as DNA, the CDR3 is TGTGCCAGCAGCTTGTTGAAGGGGCGACGAGGGACTGAAGCTTTCTTT. It translates to CASSLLKGRRGTEAFF.